In this sample, the clone carrying this TCR beta chain turned up a few times. The data stem from a study of T-cell reconstitution after alpha-beta-depleted transplantation in children. Unique molecular identifiers tagged the TCRbeta library. TCRdb re-called the PCR reads with MiXCR, one entry per CDR3 protein. This table holds 200,000 to 250,000 distinct CDR3 sequences, about 12% found once. With 8 bases clipped from V and 2 bases from J, the junction kept 16 bases outside the gene matches. The CDR3 sequence is 17 residues long. The source of this sequence is a human donor who donated a stem cell graft to a child with acute lymphoblastic leukemia. The sample was PBMCs from the stem cell graft donor, taken from the stem cell graft. J is TRBJ2-7 and V is TRBV12-3 or TRBV12-4, with 9 nucleotides matching TRBD1. CDR3 region: CASRPPPRDRAAYEQYF. For the CDR3, the DNA is TGTGCCAGCCGCCCCCCCCCTCGGGACAGGGCCGCCTACGAGCAGTACTTC.